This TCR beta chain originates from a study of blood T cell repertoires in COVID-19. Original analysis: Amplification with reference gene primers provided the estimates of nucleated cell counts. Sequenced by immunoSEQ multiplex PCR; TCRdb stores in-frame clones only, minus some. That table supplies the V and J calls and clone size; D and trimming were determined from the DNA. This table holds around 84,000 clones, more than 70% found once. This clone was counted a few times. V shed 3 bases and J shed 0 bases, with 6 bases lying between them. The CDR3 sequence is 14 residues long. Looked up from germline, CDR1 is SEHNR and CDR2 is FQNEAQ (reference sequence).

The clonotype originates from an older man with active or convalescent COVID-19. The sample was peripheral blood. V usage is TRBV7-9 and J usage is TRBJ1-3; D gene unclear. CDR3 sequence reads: CASSFELSGNTIYF. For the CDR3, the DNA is TGTGCCAGCAGCTTCGAACTCTCTGGAAACACCATATATTTT.